The sequence of this TCR beta chain was determined in a study of beta chain features in type 1 diabetes. Whole-study findings and limits: A potential PCR bias toward shorter templates would be equal in patient and control samples.

This clone was observed a handful of times. Its specificity is unknown. Since all of the isolated RNA was reverse transcribed, expressed TCRB transcripts were what got sequenced. There were about 3.57 million reads on average in the naive, central memory and regulatory T cell samples. The table came from immunoSEQ multiplex PCR; TCRdb's copy has only in-frame clones and leaves some out. Among hundreds of thousands of clones, about a sixth were seen once, and the ten largest hold about 0.02%. The CDR3 extends over 14 amino acids. V dropped 2 bases and J dropped 7 bases, with 13 bases sitting between them. Germline CDR1 SGDLS, CDR2 YYNGEE.

The sample consisted of naive CD4+ T cells from blood. V gene TRBV9 combines with J gene TRBJ2-1; perhaps D is TRBD1 or TRBD2 (5 bases each). The receptor was isolated from a woman under 30 in good health. For the CDR3, the DNA is TGTGCCAGCAGCGTGGGAGTGGGGGTTAATGAGCAGTTCTTC. This sequence encodes CASSVGVGVNEQFF.